Shown below are 14 T cell receptor beta chains from a single sample sequenced in a study of blood T cell repertoires in COVID-19. Sequencing was performed with immunoSEQ multiplex PCR; in TCRdb, only in-frame clones are kept and a portion is missing. The sample includes roughly 300,000 clones, less than 90% of them seen just once. The sample taken for sequencing was PBMCs or T cells enriched from blood (not recorded which). The receptors shown here come from a woman between 25 and 40 years old who had recovered from COVID-19.

The chain uses TRBV28 and TRBJ2-7; the D is unclear. Looked up from germline, CDR1 is MDHEN and CDR2 is SYDVKM. This CDR3 contains 12 residues. V gave up 5 bases and J gave up 4 bases, with 9 bases separating them. This chain's CDR3 is CASSPSPYEQYF. CDR3 coding DNA: TGTGCCAGCAGTCCCTCCCCTTACGAGCAGTACTTC.

This clone has just a few counts. The rearrangement links TRBV7-2 to TRBJ1-4, with D unresolved. The CDR3 has 17 residues. Germline values: CDR1 SGHTA, CDR2 FQGNSA. V shed 5 bases and J shed 0 bases, with 16 bases lying between them. The CDR3 region has the DNA TGTGCCAGCAGCCTTCGGTCAAGAATAACAACTAATGAAAAACTGTTTTTT. Its translation: CASSLRSRITTNEKLFF. Full variable domain (outside the CDR3, taken from reference TRBV7-2 and TRBJ1-4): GAGVSQSPSNKVTEKGKDVELRCDPISGHTALYWYRQSLGQGLEFLIYFQGNSAPDKSGLPSDRFSAERTGGSVSTLTIQRTQQEDSAVYLCASSLRSRITTNEKLFFGSGTQLSVL.

The chain recombines TRBV15 with TRBJ1-1; weak D call: TRBD1 (5 bases). Germline CDR1 and CDR2: LNHNV and YYDKDF (reference sequence). This CDR3 has 15 residues. The germline V and J ends were trimmed by 7 bases and 3 bases, with 18 bases remaining between them. The CDR3 bases are TGTGCCACCAAAGCCTGGGGGGTTAGCGACACTGAAGCTTTCTTT. It is translated as CATKAWGVSDTEAFF.

This clone appeared once. The chain carries TRBV5-4 and TRBJ2-5; a possible D gene is TRBD2 (6 bases). Trimming took 0 bases from V and 5 from J, leaving 14 bases between them. Per germline, CDR1 SGHNT and CDR2 YYREEE (reference sequence). The CDR3 spans 15 residues. This chain's CDR3 is CASSLVGDSLETQYF. The CDR3 nucleotides are TGTGCCAGCAGCTTGGTTGGGGACTCACTCGAGACCCAGTACTTC.

This chain uses TRBV28 with TRBJ1-3, with D uncertain. Germline V gives CDR1 MDHEN, CDR2 SYDVKM. Trimming took off 8 bases at V and 4 bases at J, with 6 bases between the two ends. The CDR3 consists of 11 residues. The CDR3 bases are TGTGCCAGCCGGTCCGGAAACACCATATATTTT. Its protein product is CASRSGNTIYF.

The V gene is TRBV15, the J gene TRBJ1-4; TRBD1 aligns across 7 bases. This CDR3 spans 16 amino acids. Germline V CDR1 and CDR2: LNHNV, YYDKDF (reference sequence). The junction had 11 bases not matched to a gene; V was cut back by 2 bases and J by 8 bases. This CDR3 is CATSRRSTGVGEKLFF. CDR3 nucleotide sequence: TGTGCCACCAGCAGAAGATCCACAGGGGTGGGAGAAAAACTGTTTTTT.

This clone was seen once. The genes are TRBV7-2 and TRBJ2-2; a weak D match, TRBD1 (6 bases). CDR1 SGHTA and CDR2 FQGNSA come from the germline V gene. Trimming took 5 bases from V and 9 from J, leaving 13 bases between them. CDR3 length: 13 residues. The DNA for the CDR3 is TGTGCCAGCAGCCCCGAAACAGGGAGGGAGCTGTTTTTT. It encodes CASSPETGRELFF.

This clone was seen once. This sequence joins TRBV5-4 and TRBJ2-2; D remains unclear. Trimming cost V 0 bases and J 7 bases, with 10 bases left between them. The CDR3 runs 14 residues. Germline values: CDR1 SGHNT, CDR2 YYREEE (reference sequence). The DNA of the CDR3 is TGTGCCAGCAGCTTGGAGTATGGAGACGGGGAGCTGTTTTTT. Translated, it gives CASSLEYGDGELFF.

This chain joins TRBV5-1 and TRBJ2-1; maybe TRBD2 (6 bases). CDR3 size: 15 residues. CDR1 and CDR2 from the germline V gene are SGHRS and YFSETQ. Trimming shortened V by 2 bases and J by 5 bases, and 14 bases separated the two germline ends. CDR3 protein: CASSFFQRADNEQFF. CDR3 in DNA: TGCGCCAGCAGCTTTTTCCAGCGGGCCGACAATGAGCAGTTCTTC.

J is TRBJ2-1 and V is TRBV12-3 or TRBV12-4; no reliable D call. There are 12 residues in the CDR3. V was trimmed by 5 bases and J by 7 bases, leaving 9 bases between them. In nucleotides, the CDR3 is TGTGCCAGCAGTACCCACGGGAATGAGCAGTTCTTC. Its translation: CASSTHGNEQFF.

This chain uses TRBV10-3 with TRBJ2-7; 12 positions match TRBD2. The junction had 8 bases not matched to a gene; V was cut back by 4 bases and J by 7 bases. The CDR3 loop spans 15 amino acids. CDR1 and CDR2 from the germline V gene are ENHRY and SYGVKD. The CDR3 loop is CAISVASGGVGEQYF. The CDR3 nucleotides are TGTGCCATCAGTGTCGCTAGCGGGGGGGTCGGGGAGCAGTACTTC.

The chain joins TRBV12-3 or TRBV12-4 to TRBJ1-5; 7 nucleotides agree with TRBD1. J gave up 4 bases and V 6 bases, and 3 bases lay outside the gene matches. This CDR3 has 13 residues. As DNA, the CDR3 is TGTGCCAGCAGACGACAGGGTAATCAGCCCCAGCATTTT. Translation: CASRRQGNQPQHF.

The V gene is TRBV18, the J gene TRBJ1-1; 9 positions match TRBD1. This CDR3 spans 14 amino acids. CDR1 KGHSH and CDR2 LQKENI come from the germline V gene. Trimming removed 6 bases from V and 0 bases from J; junction bases left unmatched: 2. CDR3 bases: TGTGCCAGCTCCCGGACAGGGGTGAACACTGAAGCTTTCTTT. This codes for CASSRTGVNTEAFF.

The chain has TRBV21-1 and TRBJ1-1; the table assigns TRBD1, which was not confirmed against the DNA. TRBV21-1 is given as a pseudogene. The CDR3 is 14 amino acids. CDR3 DNA sequence: TGTGCCAGCAGCAACAAACAGGGCCCCACTGAAGCTTTCTTT. Protein: CASSNKQGPTEAFF.